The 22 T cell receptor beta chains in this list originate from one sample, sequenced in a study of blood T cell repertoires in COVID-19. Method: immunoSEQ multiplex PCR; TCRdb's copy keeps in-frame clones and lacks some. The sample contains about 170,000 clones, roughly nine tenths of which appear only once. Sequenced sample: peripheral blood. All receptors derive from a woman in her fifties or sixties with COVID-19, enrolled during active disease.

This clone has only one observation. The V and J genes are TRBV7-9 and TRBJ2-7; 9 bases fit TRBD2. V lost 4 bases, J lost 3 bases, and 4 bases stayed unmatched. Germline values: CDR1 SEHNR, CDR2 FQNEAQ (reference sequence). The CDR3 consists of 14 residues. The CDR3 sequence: CASSSPTSGYEQYF. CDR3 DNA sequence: TGTGCCAGCAGCTCGCCGACTAGCGGCTACGAGCAGTACTTC.

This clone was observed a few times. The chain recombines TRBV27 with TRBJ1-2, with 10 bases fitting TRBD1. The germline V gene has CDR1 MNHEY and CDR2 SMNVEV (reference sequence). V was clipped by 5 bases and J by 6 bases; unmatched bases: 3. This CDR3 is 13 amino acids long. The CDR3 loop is CASSDRGRDGYTF. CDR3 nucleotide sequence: TGTGCCAGCAGTGACAGGGGGCGAGATGGCTACACCTTC.

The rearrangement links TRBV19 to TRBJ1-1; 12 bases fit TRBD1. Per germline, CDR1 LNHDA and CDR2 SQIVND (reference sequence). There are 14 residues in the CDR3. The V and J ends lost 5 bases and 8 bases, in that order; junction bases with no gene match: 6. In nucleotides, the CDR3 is TGTGCCAGTAGTTCGGAGGGACAGGGGGCGGAAGCTTTCTTT. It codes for CASSSEGQGAEAFF. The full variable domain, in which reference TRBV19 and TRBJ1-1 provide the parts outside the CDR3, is DGGITQSPKYLFRKEGQNVTLSCEQNLNHDAMYWYRQDPGQGLRLIYYSQIVNDFQKGDIAEGYSVSREKKESFPLTVTSAQKNPTAFYLCASSSEGQGAEAFFGQGTRLTVV.

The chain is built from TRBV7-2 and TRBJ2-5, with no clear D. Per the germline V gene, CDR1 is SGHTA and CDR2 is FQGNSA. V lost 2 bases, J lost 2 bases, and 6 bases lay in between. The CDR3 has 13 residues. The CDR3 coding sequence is TGTGCCAGCAGCTTAAAGAGACAAGAGACCCAGTACTTC. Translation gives CASSLKRQETQYF.

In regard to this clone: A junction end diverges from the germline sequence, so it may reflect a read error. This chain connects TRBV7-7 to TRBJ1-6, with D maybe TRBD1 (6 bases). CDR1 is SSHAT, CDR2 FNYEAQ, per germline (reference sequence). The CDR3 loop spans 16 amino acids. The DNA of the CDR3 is TGTGCTAGCAGCTTAGAGGTTCGGACAGCTAATTCACCCCTCCACTTT. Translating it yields CASSLEVRTANSPLHF.

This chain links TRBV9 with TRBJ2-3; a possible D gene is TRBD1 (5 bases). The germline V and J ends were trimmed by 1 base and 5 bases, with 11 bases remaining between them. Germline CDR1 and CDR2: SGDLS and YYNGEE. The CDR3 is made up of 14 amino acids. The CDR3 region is CASSVPGPGDTQYF. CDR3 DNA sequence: TGTGCCAGCAGCGTACCAGGGCCGGGAGATACGCAGTATTTT.

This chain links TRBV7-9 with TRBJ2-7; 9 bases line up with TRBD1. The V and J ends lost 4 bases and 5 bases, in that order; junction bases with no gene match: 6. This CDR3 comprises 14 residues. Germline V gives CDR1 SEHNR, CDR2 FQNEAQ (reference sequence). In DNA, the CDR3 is TGTGCCAGCAGCTCAACCGGGACAGGGAACGAGCAGTACTTC. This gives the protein CASSSTGTGNEQYF.

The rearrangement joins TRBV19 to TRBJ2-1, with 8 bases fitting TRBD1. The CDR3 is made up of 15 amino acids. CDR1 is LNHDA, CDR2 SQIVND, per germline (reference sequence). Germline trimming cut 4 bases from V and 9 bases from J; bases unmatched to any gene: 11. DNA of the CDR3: TGTGCCAGTAGTACCAGCGGCAGGGGGCTCAGTGAGCAGTTCTTC. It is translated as CASSTSGRGLSEQFF.

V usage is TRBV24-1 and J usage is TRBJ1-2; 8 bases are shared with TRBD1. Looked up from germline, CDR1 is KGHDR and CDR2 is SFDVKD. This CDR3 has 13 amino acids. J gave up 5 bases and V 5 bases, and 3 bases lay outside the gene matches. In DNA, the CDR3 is TGTGCCACCAGTGTTACAGGGGGATATGGCTACACCTTC. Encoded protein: CATSVTGGYGYTF.

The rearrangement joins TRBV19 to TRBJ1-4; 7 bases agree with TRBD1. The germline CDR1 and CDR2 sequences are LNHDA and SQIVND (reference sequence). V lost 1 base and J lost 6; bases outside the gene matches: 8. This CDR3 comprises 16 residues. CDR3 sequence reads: CASSIAVTGMDEKLFF. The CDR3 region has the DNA TGTGCCAGTAGTATAGCCGTGACAGGGATGGATGAAAAACTGTTTTTT.

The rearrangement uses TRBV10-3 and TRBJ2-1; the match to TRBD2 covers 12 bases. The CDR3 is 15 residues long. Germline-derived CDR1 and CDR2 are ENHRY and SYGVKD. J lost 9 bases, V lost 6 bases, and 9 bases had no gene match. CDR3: CAIRPTSGRQGEQFF. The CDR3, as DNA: TGTGCCATCAGACCGACTAGCGGGAGACAGGGTGAGCAGTTCTTC.

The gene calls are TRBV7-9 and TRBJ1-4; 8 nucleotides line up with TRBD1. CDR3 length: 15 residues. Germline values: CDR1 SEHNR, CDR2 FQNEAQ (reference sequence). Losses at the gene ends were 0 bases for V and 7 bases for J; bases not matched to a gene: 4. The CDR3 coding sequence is TGTGCCAGCAGCTTAGCGCAGGGGGCTAGTGAAAAACTGTTTTTT. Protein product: CASSLAQGASEKLFF.

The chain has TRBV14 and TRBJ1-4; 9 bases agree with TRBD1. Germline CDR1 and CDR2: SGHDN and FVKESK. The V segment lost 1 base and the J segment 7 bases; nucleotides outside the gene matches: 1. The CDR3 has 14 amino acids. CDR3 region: CASSQVTGGEKLFF. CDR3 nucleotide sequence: TGTGCCAGCAGCCAAGTGACAGGGGGTGAAAAACTGTTTTTT.

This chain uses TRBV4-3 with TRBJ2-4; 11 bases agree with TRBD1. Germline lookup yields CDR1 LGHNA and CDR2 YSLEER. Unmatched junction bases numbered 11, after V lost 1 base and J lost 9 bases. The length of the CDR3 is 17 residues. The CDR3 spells CASSQASGTGGLGIQYF. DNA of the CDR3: TGCGCCAGCAGCCAAGCCTCCGGGACAGGGGGGTTGGGCATTCAGTACTTC.

The CDR3 coding sequence is TGTGCCAGCAGCTTGTTGCTAGCGGGAGCCGGGTACATTCAGTACTTC. Translating gives CASSLLLAGAGYIQYF. The chain recombines TRBV5-4 with TRBJ2-4; 10 nucleotides match TRBD2. In germline, CDR1 is SGHNT, CDR2 YYREEE (reference sequence). V was clipped by 1 base and J by 8 bases; unmatched bases: 9. CDR3 length equals 16 residues.

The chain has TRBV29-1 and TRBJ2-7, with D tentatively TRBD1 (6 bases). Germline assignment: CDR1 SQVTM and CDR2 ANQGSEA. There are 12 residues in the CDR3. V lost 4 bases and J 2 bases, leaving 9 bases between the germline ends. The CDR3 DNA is TGCAGCGTTGGAGGGACAACCTACGAGCAGTACTTC. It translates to CSVGGTTYEQYF.

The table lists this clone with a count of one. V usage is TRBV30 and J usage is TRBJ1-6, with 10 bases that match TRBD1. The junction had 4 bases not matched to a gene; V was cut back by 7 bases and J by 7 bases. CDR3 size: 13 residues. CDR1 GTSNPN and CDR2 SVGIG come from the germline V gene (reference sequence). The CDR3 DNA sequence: TGTGCCTTGGGACAGGGGACAAATTCACCCCTCCACTTT. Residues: CALGQGTNSPLHF.

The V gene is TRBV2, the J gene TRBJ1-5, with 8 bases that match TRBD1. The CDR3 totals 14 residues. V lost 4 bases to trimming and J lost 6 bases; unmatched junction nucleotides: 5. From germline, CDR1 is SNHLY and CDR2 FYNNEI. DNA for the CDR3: TGTGCCAGCAGTGCCGGACAGGGTAGTCAGCCCCAGCATTTT. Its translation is CASSAGQGSQPQHF.

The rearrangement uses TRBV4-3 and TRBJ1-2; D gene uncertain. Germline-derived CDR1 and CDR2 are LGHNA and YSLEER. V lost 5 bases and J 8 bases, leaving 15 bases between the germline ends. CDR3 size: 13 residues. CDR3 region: CASSRNRGLGYTF. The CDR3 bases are TGCGCCAGCAGCAGAAACCGGGGTTTGGGCTACACCTTC.

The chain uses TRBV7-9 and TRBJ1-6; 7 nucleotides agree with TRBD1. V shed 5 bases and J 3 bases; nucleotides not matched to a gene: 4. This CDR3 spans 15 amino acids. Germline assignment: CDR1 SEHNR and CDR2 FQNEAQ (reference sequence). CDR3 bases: TGTGCCAGCAGCGACCGGGACAGCTATAATTCACCCCTCCACTTT. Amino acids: CASSDRDSYNSPLHF.

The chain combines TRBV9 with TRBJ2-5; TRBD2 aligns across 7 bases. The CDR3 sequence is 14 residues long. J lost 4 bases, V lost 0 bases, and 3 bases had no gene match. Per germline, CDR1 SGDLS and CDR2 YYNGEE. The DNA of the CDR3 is TGTGCCAGCAGCGTAGGCGGGAGCGGAGAGACCCAGTACTTC. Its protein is CASSVGGSGETQYF.

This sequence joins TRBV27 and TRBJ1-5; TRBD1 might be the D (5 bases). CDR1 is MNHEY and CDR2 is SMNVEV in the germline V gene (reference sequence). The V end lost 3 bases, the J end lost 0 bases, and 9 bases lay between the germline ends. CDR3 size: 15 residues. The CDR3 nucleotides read TGTGCCAGCAGTTTTCAGGGTATTAGCAATCAGCCCCAGCATTTT. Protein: CASSFQGISNQPQHF.